The present T cell receptor (beta chain) was sequenced within a study of T cells in women clearing cervical HPV infection. Overall study context: No precancer developed; the control's incident HPV16 infection cleared within 12 months. Only a few women had HLA typing results available.

Comment on this clone: The sequence runs out 3 residues before the end of the CDR3; the remainder is reconstructed from the germline J gene.

The CDR3 covers 18 residues. CDR1 is SGHVS, CDR2 FQNEAQ, per germline. immunoSEQ multiplex PCR used an average of about 1.3 ug genomic DNA. Sequencing used immunoSEQ multiplex PCR; TCRdb keeps in-frame clones, though not all of them. This sample contains tens of thousands of clones. The rearrangement uses TRBV7-8 and TRBJ2-2, with 8 nucleotides matching TRBD2. Material: blood buffy coat. The origin of this receptor is a woman between 18 and 69 years old with a cervical HPV16 infection that either progressed to CIN3+ or cleared (not recorded which). CDR3 DNA (partial): TGTGCCAGCAGCTTGGTGGGACTAGACTTTGCTGGGGCCAACGTG. It encodes CASSLVGLDFAGANV. From start to end, the CDR3 is CASSLVGLDFAGANVLFF.